This T cell receptor (beta chain) was recovered during a study of human T cells and chemical hapten exposure. Study summary: Slight volume differences across pooled libraries mainly accounted for varying per-sample TCR yields.

TCRdb itself ran the RACE reads through MiXCR, one entry per CDR3 protein. The sample lists about 50,000 distinct CDR3 sequences, 3.5% to 4.5% occurring once. This clonotype was seen repeatedly, ten times or more. The time point: healthy volunteer bleed at 2 weeks. The authors' total RNA extraction used unfractionated whole blood. Germline values: CDR1 MNHEY, CDR2 SMNVEV (reference sequence). The CDR3 is 14 amino acids. V lost 6 bases to trimming and J lost 7 bases, with 15 bases between them. J is TRBJ2-2 and V is TRBV27, with a tentative D call TRBD1 (6 bases). The sequenced material came from whole blood. This clonotype originated in a female donor in good health. Some clones in this sample may be carry-over from other donors' samples. The CDR3 DNA follows: TGTGCCAGCAGCCCAAACAGGGTCCTCGGGGAGCTGTTTTTT. Translation: CASSPNRVLGELFF.